This T cell receptor (beta chain) was recovered during a study of T cell responses to AZD1222 COVID-19 vaccine. General study results and limits: Without day 14 samples, only post-peak T cell repertoires were studied. Donors in the cohort were predominantly white British and more often female, and clonal diversity was possibly underestimated. Unmutated regions of variants are reportedly targeted by nearly half of spike-specific TCRs.

Per germline, CDR1 LGHNA and CDR2 YNFKEQ. This CDR3 is 17 amino acids long. V shed 1 base, J shed 5 bases, and the junction held 13 bases outside the gene matches. The protocol was immunoSEQ multiplex PCR, while the TCRdb copy is restricted to in-frame clones and leaves out a portion. The table has 150,000 or so clones, more than 90% seen once. Regarding this clone: Its specificity is not known.

J is TRBJ2-7 and V is TRBV4-2; 8 bases are a match to TRBD2. The sequence was obtained from an adult in good health. The material sequenced was peripheral blood, taken on day 0 of AZD1222 vaccination. CDR3 nucleotides: TGTGCCAGCAGCCAAGGTCTCGGGGAAGCGGGAGATCACGAGCAGTACTTC. Amino acids: CASSQGLGEAGDHEQYF.